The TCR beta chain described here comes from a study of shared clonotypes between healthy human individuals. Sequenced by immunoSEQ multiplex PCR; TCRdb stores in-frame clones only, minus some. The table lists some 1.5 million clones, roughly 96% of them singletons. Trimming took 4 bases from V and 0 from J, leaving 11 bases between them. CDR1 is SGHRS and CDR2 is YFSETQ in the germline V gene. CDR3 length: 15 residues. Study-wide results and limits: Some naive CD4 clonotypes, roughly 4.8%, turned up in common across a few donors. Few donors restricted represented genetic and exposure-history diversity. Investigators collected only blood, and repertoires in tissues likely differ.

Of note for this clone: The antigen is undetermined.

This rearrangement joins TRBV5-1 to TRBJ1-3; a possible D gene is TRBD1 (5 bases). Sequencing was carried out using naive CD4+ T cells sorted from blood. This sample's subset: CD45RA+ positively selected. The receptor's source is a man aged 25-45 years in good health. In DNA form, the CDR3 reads TGCGCCAGCAGCGCCGCAGGGATCTCTGGAAACACCATATATTTT. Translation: CASSAAGISGNTIYF.